This T cell receptor beta chain was documented in a study of T cells in localized non-small cell lung cancer. Study-level points and caveats: Uninvolved adjacent lung showed the highest T cell clonality, exceeding tumor.

Details on this clone: As yet, its antigen is unknown.

Profiling relied on immunoSEQ multiplex PCR, and the TCRdb table lists in-frame clones only, not all of them. The sample contains approximately 2,300 clones, roughly a third of which appear only once. The CDR3 covers 15 residues. Per the germline V gene, CDR1 is SGHNT and CDR2 is YENEEA. The germline V and J ends were trimmed by 3 bases and 10 bases, with 19 bases remaining between them. The chain is built from TRBV11-3 and TRBJ2-1; D is perhaps TRBD2 (6 bases). This specimen consisted of normal lung tissue next to the tumor, obtained before any cancer treatment. The sequence was obtained from a male donor at least 60 years old with stage I lung adenocarcinoma. CDR3 loop: CASSLGGDLPKEQFF. CDR3 sequence (DNA): TGTGCCAGCAGCTTGGGCGGGGACCTACCTAAAGAGCAGTTCTTC.